Included here is one T cell receptor beta chain sequence, with context. This sample also contains other DNA sequences that code for the same CDR3. This sample stems from a study of shared clonotypes between healthy human individuals. Losses at the gene ends were 2 bases for V and 2 bases for J; bases not matched to a gene: 3. Germline loops: CDR1 SGDLS, CDR2 YYNGEE. The CDR3 is 14 residues long. Here immunoSEQ multiplex PCR was the method, and the copy in TCRdb shows in-frame clones only, minus some. The table has 2 million to 2.5 million clones, over 85% seen once; the top ten hold about 0.41%. This receptor was obtained from a man aged 18 to 30 in good health. Some clones in this sample may be carry-over from other donors' samples. Sequencing was carried out using naive CD4+ T cells from PBMCs. Subset noted: CD45RA+ positively selected. The J gene is TRBJ2-7, the V gene TRBV9, with 8 positions matching TRBD1. The CDR3 is CASSVTGDTYEQYF. In DNA, the CDR3 is TGTGCCAGCAGCGTGACAGGGGATACCTACGAGCAGTACTTC.